This T cell receptor (beta chain) stems from a study of early stage breast cancer tumors. Study overall: The ER+/PR+/HER2- tumors included 7 to 9 ductal and four lobular carcinomas. Average read coverage per sample was 9 to 10-fold. Study results and limitations: Comparing each tissue with blood distinguished tumor from normal in about 90% of the 16 patients.

As regards this clone: Its matching antigen is unknown.

The CDR3 length is 16 residues. The V gene end was trimmed by 2 bases and the J gene end by 8 bases; junction bases not matched to a gene: 12. CDR1 and CDR2 from the germline V gene are GTSNPN and SVGIG (reference sequence). About 19-50 mg of tumor tissue was diced per sample. Clones were sequenced by immunoSEQ multiplex PCR, and TCRdb holds only the in-frame ones, with some missing. The data contain 9,500 to 12,000 clones, approximately 72% of them seen just once; the ten biggest clones take up about 15%. This chain uses TRBV30 with TRBJ1-4, with 9 bases lining up with TRBD1. This receptor was obtained from a person between 65 and 79 years old with breast cancer. The material sequenced was breast tumor tissue. The CDR3 spells CAWSPGQGRLTEKLFF. For the CDR3, the DNA is TGTGCCTGGAGTCCAGGACAGGGGCGATTGACAGAAAAACTGTTTTTT.